These T cell receptor beta chains were read from a single sample in a study of T-cell reconstitution after alpha-beta-depleted transplantation in children. From the PCR reads, TCRdb called clonotypes with MiXCR, one entry per CDR3 protein. Of some 200,000 distinct CDR3 sequences listed, around 6.8% are singletons. This specimen was PBMCs from the stem cell graft donor, taken from the stem cell graft. These receptor sequences come from a human donor who donated a stem cell graft to a child with Wiskott-Aldrich syndrome. CDR3s include the opening cysteine and the closing phenylalanine or tryptophan. A D gene is named only where the DNA matches it firmly. For some rows the clone size is stated as once, few or many, or as a class when expanded; others skip it.

V gene: TRBV5-5; D gene: -; clone size: few; J gene: TRBJ1-2; CDR3 DNA: TGTGCCAGCAGCTTGGTACATAACTATGGCTACACCTTC; CDR3 protein: CASSLVHNYGYTF
V gene: TRBV27; D gene: -; clone size: many; J gene: TRBJ1-2; CDR3 DNA: TGTGCCAGCAGTTTATCACCCTACCCCACCGACAGGTTTTTAGATGGCTACACCTTC; CDR3 protein: CASSLSPYPTDRFLDGYTF
V gene: TRBV12-3/TRBV12-4; D gene: -; clone size: many; J gene: TRBJ2-7; CDR3 DNA: TGTGCCAGCAGTGCCAGTTCAGGGGGGACCTACGAGCAGTACTTC; CDR3 protein: CASSASSGGTYEQYF
V gene: TRBV5-1; D gene: -; clone size: -; J gene: TRBJ2-7; CDR3 DNA: TGCGCCAGCAGCACCCCGGGATCGGCGGGCGAGCAGTACTTC; CDR3 protein: CASSTPGSAGEQYF
V gene: TRBV12-3/TRBV12-4; D gene: -; clone size: many; J gene: TRBJ2-5; CDR3 DNA: TGTGCCAGCAGTTTTTCTACTTCACAAGAGACCCAGTACTTC; CDR3 protein: CASSFSTSQETQYF
V gene: TRBV13; D gene: -; clone size: -; J gene: TRBJ2-4; CDR3 DNA: TGTGCCAGCAGTCTAGGGCCTGGGTCCGGCAAAAACATTCAGTACTTC; CDR3 protein: CASSLGPGSGKNIQYF
V gene: TRBV3-1; D gene: TRBD2; clone size: -; J gene: TRBJ2-3; CDR3 DNA: TGTGCCACCTCCCAATTTTGGGCTAGCGGGGGTCCTGAGACAGATACGCAGTATTTT; CDR3 protein: CATSQFWASGGPETDTQYF
V gene: TRBV12-3/TRBV12-4; D gene: -; clone size: many; J gene: TRBJ1-2; CDR3 DNA: TGTGCCAGCAGGAGCCGGGCCCTGAGGGGCTACACCTTC; CDR3 protein: CASRSRALRGYTF
V gene: TRBV29-1; D gene: -; clone size: many; J gene: TRBJ2-7; CDR3 DNA: TGCAGCGTTGAAGTGGATACCGAGCAGTACTTC; CDR3 protein: CSVEVDTEQYF
V gene: TRBV12-3/TRBV12-4; D gene: TRBD2; clone size: many; J gene: TRBJ2-3; CDR3 DNA: TGTGCCAGCAACGGAATCCGGCGGGAGAGTACAGATACGCAGTATTTT; CDR3 protein: CASNGIRRESTDTQYF
V gene: TRBV29-1; D gene: -; clone size: -; J gene: TRBJ2-3; CDR3 DNA: TGCAGCGTTGAAGATCGGGGCACAGATACGCAGTATTTT; CDR3 protein: CSVEDRGTDTQYF
V gene: TRBV5-1; D gene: TRBD1; clone size: many; J gene: TRBJ1-2; CDR3 DNA: TGCGCCAGCAGCTTGGACCGGGGACAGAGCCCCCGCTACACCTTC; CDR3 protein: CASSLDRGQSPRYTF
V gene: TRBV7-6; D gene: -; clone size: many; J gene: TRBJ2-7; CDR3 DNA: TGTGCCAGCAGCTTCAGACCCTACGAGCAGTACTTC; CDR3 protein: CASSFRPYEQYF
V gene: TRBV5-1; D gene: -; clone size: many; J gene: TRBJ1-6; CDR3 DNA: TGCGCCAGCAGCCTTCCGAATTCACCCCTCCACTTT; CDR3 protein: CASSLPNSPLHF
V gene: TRBV11-2; D gene: TRBD2; clone size: many; J gene: TRBJ2-3; CDR3 DNA: TGTGCCAGCAGCTTAGTTCTAGCGGGAGCGACAGATACGCAGTATTTT; CDR3 protein: CASSLVLAGATDTQYF
V gene: TRBV7-6; D gene: TRBD2; clone size: many; J gene: TRBJ2-1; CDR3 DNA: TGTGCCAGCAGCCACCCGTCTAGCGGGAGGGCCTTGGGCTACAATGAGCAGTTCTTC; CDR3 protein: CASSHPSSGRALGYNEQFF
V gene: TRBV5-1; D gene: TRBD2; clone size: many; J gene: TRBJ2-1; CDR3 DNA: TGTGCCAGCAGTTTGGGACTAGCGGGGGGCAATGAGCAGTTCTTC; CDR3 protein: CASSLGLAGGNEQFF
V gene: TRBV12-3/TRBV12-4; D gene: -; clone size: many; J gene: TRBJ1-2; CDR3 DNA: TGTGCCAGCAGTTCCCTCACACCCATGGAGGGTATAGGAGCTAACTATGGCTACACCTTC; CDR3 protein: CASSSLTPMEGIGANYGYTF
V gene: TRBV6-5; D gene: TRBD2; clone size: -; J gene: TRBJ2-2; CDR3 DNA: TGTGCCAGCTCGGTTGGCAGGGAGGGCGGGGAGCTGTTTTTT; CDR3 protein: CASSVGREGGELFF
V gene: TRBV12-3/TRBV12-4; D gene: -; clone size: many; J gene: TRBJ2-3; CDR3 DNA: TGTGCCAGCAGTTTATACGTTAGCACAGATACGCAGTATTTT; CDR3 protein: CASSLYVSTDTQYF
V gene: TRBV11-2; D gene: -; clone size: many; J gene: TRBJ2-3; CDR3 DNA: TGTGCCAGCAGCTTAAGAGGGGCAGATACGCAGTATTTT; CDR3 protein: CASSLRGADTQYF
V gene: TRBV7-2; D gene: -; clone size: many; J gene: TRBJ2-5; CDR3 DNA: TGTGCCAGCAGCTTAGTAAGGGCCCTACAAGAGACCCAGTACTTC; CDR3 protein: CASSLVRALQETQYF
V gene: TRBV9; D gene: -; clone size: many; J gene: TRBJ1-4; CDR3 DNA: TGTGCCAGCAGCCCCACGGTCACGACCCCTAATGAAAAACTGTTTTTT; CDR3 protein: CASSPTVTTPNEKLFF
V gene: TRBV6-5; D gene: -; clone size: many; J gene: TRBJ1-5; CDR3 DNA: TGTGCCAGCAGTTACAGGGGAAATCAGCCCCAGCATTTT; CDR3 protein: CASSYRGNQPQHF
V gene: TRBV12-3/TRBV12-4; D gene: -; clone size: many; J gene: TRBJ1-2; CDR3 DNA: TGTGCCAGCAGCTCGAAATCACTCTACACCTTC; CDR3 protein: CASSSKSLYTF
V gene: TRBV6-1; D gene: -; clone size: many; J gene: TRBJ1-2; CDR3 DNA: TGTGCCAGCAGTGATTTGCCACCCTGGGGCTACACCTTC; CDR3 protein: CASSDLPPWGYTF
V gene: TRBV6-2/TRBV6-3; D gene: TRBD2; clone size: many; J gene: TRBJ2-7; CDR3 DNA: TGTGCCAGCAGTCTACTAGCGGGAGAAAGTCGCGAGCAGTACTTC; CDR3 protein: CASSLLAGESREQYF
V gene: TRBV20-1; D gene: TRBD1; clone size: -; J gene: TRBJ1-6; CDR3 DNA: TGCAGTGCTAGAGATGGAGTCCAGGGGGGAAGTTCACCCCTCCACTTT; CDR3 protein: CSARDGVQGGSSPLHF
V gene: TRBV19; D gene: -; clone size: few; J gene: TRBJ1-1; CDR3 DNA: TGTGCCAGTAGTATATCAGGGGCCCCAAGGTTGGACACTGAAGCTTTCTTT; CDR3 protein: CASSISGAPRLDTEAFF
V gene: TRBV20-1; D gene: -; clone size: many; J gene: TRBJ2-2; CDR3 DNA: TGCAGTGCTTTGATCAAGTTCGGGGAGCTGTTTTTT; CDR3 protein: CSALIKFGELFF
V gene: TRBV5-1; D gene: -; clone size: many; J gene: TRBJ1-4; CDR3 DNA: TGCGCCAGCAGCCCCCAGGGACCACCTAATGAAAAACTGTTTTTT; CDR3 protein: CASSPQGPPNEKLFF
V gene: TRBV5-1; D gene: -; clone size: -; J gene: TRBJ2-2; CDR3 DNA: TGCGCCAGCAGCCAAAGGGGGGGCGACACCGGGGAGCTGTTTTTT; CDR3 protein: CASSQRGGDTGELFF
V gene: TRBV12-3/TRBV12-4; D gene: -; clone size: many; J gene: TRBJ2-5; CDR3 DNA: TGTGCCAGCAGTTCGGGGGACTCCACGGGGACCCAGTACTTC; CDR3 protein: CASSSGDSTGTQYF
V gene: TRBV4-3; D gene: TRBD2; clone size: many; J gene: TRBJ2-1; CDR3 DNA: TGCGCCAGCAGCCAAGATCGGAAGCGGGAGGGACATGAGCAGTTCTTC; CDR3 protein: CASSQDRKREGHEQFF
V gene: TRBV11-2; D gene: -; clone size: many; J gene: TRBJ2-5; CDR3 DNA: TGTGCCAGCAGCTTAGTATCTATTCGGGAGACCCAGTACTTC; CDR3 protein: CASSLVSIRETQYF
V gene: TRBV2; D gene: TRBD1; clone size: many; J gene: TRBJ2-7; CDR3 DNA: TGTGCCAGCAGGAGAGAACAGGGGACCTACGAGCAGTACTTC; CDR3 protein: CASRREQGTYEQYF
V gene: TRBV4-3; D gene: TRBD2; clone size: -; J gene: TRBJ2-7; CDR3 DNA: TGCGCCAGCAGCCAAGAGGCTAGCGGGAGTCCATTCTACGAGCAGTACTTC; CDR3 protein: CASSQEASGSPFYEQYF
V gene: TRBV5-1; D gene: TRBD1; clone size: few; J gene: TRBJ1-2; CDR3 DNA: TGCGCCAGCAGCTTGCCGAGACAGGGGCAAGCATCCTATGGCTACACCTTC; CDR3 protein: CASSLPRQGQASYGYTF
V gene: TRBV7-9; D gene: -; clone size: many; J gene: TRBJ2-2; CDR3 DNA: TGTGCCAGCAGCCCTAGACAGAGCGCGAACACCGGGGAGCTGTTTTTT; CDR3 protein: CASSPRQSANTGELFF
V gene: TRBV12-3/TRBV12-4; D gene: -; clone size: many; J gene: TRBJ1-5; CDR3 DNA: TGTGCCAGCAGCCCGAAATCGTTCAGCCAGCATTTT; CDR3 protein: CASSPKSFSQHF
V gene: TRBV7-9; D gene: TRBD1; clone size: many; J gene: TRBJ2-1; CDR3 DNA: TGTGCCAGCAGCCCTCCCGGGACAGGGGTCTACAATGAGCAGTTCTTC; CDR3 protein: CASSPPGTGVYNEQFF
V gene: TRBV4-3; D gene: TRBD2; clone size: many; J gene: TRBJ2-5; CDR3 DNA: TGCGCCAGCAGCCAAGAGTCTGCGCCGGGAGGACAAGAGACCCAGTACTTC; CDR3 protein: CASSQESAPGGQETQYF
V gene: TRBV10-3; D gene: TRBD2; clone size: many; J gene: TRBJ2-3; CDR3 DNA: TGTGCCATCAGGAGGGGAGGGAGAGTTGGAACAGATACGCAGTATTTT; CDR3 protein: CAIRRGGRVGTDTQYF
V gene: TRBV3-1; D gene: TRBD2; clone size: few; J gene: TRBJ2-5; CDR3 DNA: TGTGCCAGCAGCCCCGGGCCACGGACTAGCGAGACCCAGTACTTC; CDR3 protein: CASSPGPRTSETQYF
V gene: TRBV6-1; D gene: TRBD2; clone size: many; J gene: TRBJ2-7; CDR3 DNA: TGTGCCAGCAGTGGGACTAGCGGGAGGGCCTGGGAGCAGTACTTC; CDR3 protein: CASSGTSGRAWEQYF
V gene: TRBV5-1; D gene: TRBD2; clone size: -; J gene: TRBJ2-6; CDR3 DNA: TGCGCCAGCAGCTTACCGGGGGGGTCTAGCTCTGGGGCCAACGTCCTGACTTTC; CDR3 protein: CASSLPGGSSSGANVLTF
V gene: TRBV12-3/TRBV12-4; D gene: -; clone size: many; J gene: TRBJ1-1; CDR3 DNA: TGTGCCAGCAGTTTATCTGTCCAGGGGTGGACTGAAGCTTTCTTT; CDR3 protein: CASSLSVQGWTEAFF
V gene: TRBV5-5; D gene: -; clone size: many; J gene: TRBJ2-7; CDR3 DNA: TGTGCCAGCAGCCGCCAAATCGGAGACTCCTACGAGCAGTACTTC; CDR3 protein: CASSRQIGDSYEQYF